The rows below give T cell receptor beta chains drawn from one sample of a study of T cell responses to AZD1222 COVID-19 vaccine. Libraries were prepared by immunoSEQ multiplex PCR; TCRdb keeps only in-frame clonotypes and omits some of them. The table lists around 95,000 clones, about 86% of them singletons, with approximately 16% in the top ten. Sequencing used peripheral blood, obtained on day 0 of AZD1222 vaccination. The receptors originated from an adult in good health. CDR3s include the opening cysteine and the closing phenylalanine or tryptophan. The D gene is left open where the match is weak. Expanded clones get a size class; other rows say once, few or many, or leave the size out.

V: TRBV25-1; length: 13; size: -; D: -; J: TRBJ1-1; DNA: TGTGCCAGCAGCTTCGGGGAAGTGACTGAAGCTTTCTTT; CDR3: CASSFGEVTEAFF
V: TRBV3-1/TRBV3-2; length: 13; size: -; D: -; J: TRBJ2-7; DNA: TGTGCCAGCAGCCAAGACGGTACCCGCGAGCAGTACTTC; CDR3: CASSQDGTREQYF
V: TRBV19; length: 17; size: -; D: -; J: TRBJ2-2; DNA: TGTGCCAGTAGTATAGAGGGCACAACACAAGTCACCGGGGAGCTGTTTTTT; CDR3: CASSIEGTTQVTGELFF
V: TRBV18; length: 13; size: -; D: -; J: TRBJ1-2; DNA: TGTGCCAGCTCACGGCAGGGAGACACGGGCTACACCTTC; CDR3: CASSRQGDTGYTF
V: TRBV6-5; length: 13; size: -; D: -; J: TRBJ1-1; DNA: TGTGCCAGCATAGAGGGACCGAACACTGAAGCTTTCTTT; CDR3: CASIEGPNTEAFF
V: TRBV11-2; length: 15; size: -; D: TRBD2; J: TRBJ2-7; DNA: TGTGCCAGCAGCCCCGGATTAGCGGGAACGGGAGAGCAGTACTTC; CDR3: CASSPGLAGTGEQYF
V: TRBV2; length: 13; size: -; D: -; J: TRBJ1-6; DNA: TGTGCCAGCAGTGAGGAATATAATTCACCCCTCCACTTT; CDR3: CASSEEYNSPLHF
V: TRBV10-3; length: 13; size: -; D: -; J: TRBJ2-1; DNA: TGTGCCATCGGGTTTGTTGGAGGCAATGAGCAGTTCTTC; CDR3: CAIGFVGGNEQFF
V: TRBV5-1; length: 17; size: -; D: -; J: TRBJ1-3; DNA: TGCGCCAGCAGCCCAGCCCCAGGGCTGGGGTCTGGAAACACCATATATTTT; CDR3: CASSPAPGLGSGNTIYF
V: TRBV18; length: 16; size: -; D: -; J: TRBJ1-5; DNA: TGTGCCAGCTCACTCGGACGGACCATTAGCAATCAGCCCCAGCATTTT; CDR3: CASSLGRTISNQPQHF
V: TRBV10-3; length: 15; size: -; D: TRBD2; J: TRBJ2-1; DNA: TGTGCCATCAACCAAGGACTAGCGGGGGGTAATGAGCAGTTCTTC; CDR3: CAINQGLAGGNEQFF
V: TRBV7-9; length: 14; size: -; D: -; J: TRBJ1-2; DNA: TGTGCCAGCAGCTTCCTCAGGGCCAACTATGGCTACACCTTC; CDR3: CASSFLRANYGYTF
V: TRBV6-2/TRBV6-3; length: 12; size: -; D: -; J: TRBJ1-2; DNA: TGTGCCAGCAGTACCAACACCTATGGCTACACCTTC; CDR3: CASSTNTYGYTF
V: TRBV5-1; length: 15; size: -; D: -; J: TRBJ1-1; DNA: TGCGCCAGCAGCCCCCCCTCGGGGGAAGGGACTGAAGCTTTCTTT; CDR3: CASSPPSGEGTEAFF
V: TRBV19; length: 16; size: -; D: -; J: TRBJ1-4; DNA: TGTGCCAGTAGTACGGAGCGGGCCACAACTAATGAAAAACTGTTTTTT; CDR3: CASSTERATTNEKLFF
V: TRBV7-2; length: 15; size: -; D: -; J: TRBJ2-1; DNA: TGTGCCAGCAGCTTACAGGGTAGATCCTACAATGAGCAGTTCTTC; CDR3: CASSLQGRSYNEQFF
V: TRBV18; length: 15; size: -; D: -; J: TRBJ1-2; DNA: TGTGCCAGCTCATCCCAATCTGGGGGATACTATGGCTACACCTTC; CDR3: CASSSQSGGYYGYTF
V: TRBV6-6; length: 12; size: once; D: -; J: TRBJ1-1; DNA: TGTGCCAGCAGAGACACGAACACTGAAGCTTTCTTT; CDR3: CASRDTNTEAFF
V: TRBV19; length: 15; size: -; D: -; J: TRBJ1-3; DNA: TGTGCCAGTAGAGTTCTCACGGGCTCTGGAAACACCATATATTTT; CDR3: CASRVLTGSGNTIYF
V: TRBV19; length: 14; size: -; D: -; J: TRBJ1-6; DNA: TGTGCCAGTAGTGGACAGTACCTGAATTCACCCCTCCACTTT; CDR3: CASSGQYLNSPLHF
V: TRBV19; length: 15; size: -; D: -; J: TRBJ1-3; DNA: TGTGCCAGTAGGGGCCCGACGGACGCTGGAAACACCATATATTTT; CDR3: CASRGPTDAGNTIYF
V: TRBV12-5; length: 13; size: few; D: -; J: TRBJ2-1; DNA: TGTGCTAGTGGTCGGATTAGTCGCAATGAGCAGTTCTTC; CDR3: CASGRISRNEQFF
V: TRBV5-4; length: 15; size: few; D: TRBD1; J: TRBJ2-1; DNA: TGTGCCAGCAGCTTGCTCCAGGGGGACTACAATGAGCAGTTCTTC; CDR3: CASSLLQGDYNEQFF
V: TRBV2; length: 14; size: -; D: -; J: TRBJ2-3; DNA: TGTGCCAACAGGGAAGGACTGAACACAGATACGCAGTATTTT; CDR3: CANREGLNTDTQYF
V: TRBV5-8; length: 12; size: -; D: -; J: TRBJ1-2; DNA: TGTGCCAGCAGCTGGCCAATGGCTGGCTACACCTTC; CDR3: CASSWPMAGYTF
V: TRBV5-1; length: 14; size: -; D: TRBD1; J: TRBJ1-1; DNA: TGCGCCAGCAGAGGGGACAGAATGAACACTGAAGCTTTCTTT; CDR3: CASRGDRMNTEAFF
V: TRBV7-2; length: 16; size: few; D: TRBD2; J: TRBJ2-7; DNA: TGTGCCAGCAGCCCTGGGACTAGCGGGGGCCATGGGGAGCAGTACTTC; CDR3: CASSPGTSGGHGEQYF
V: TRBV28; length: 18; size: -; D: TRBD1; J: TRBJ1-5; DNA: TGTGCCAGCAGTTTAACGGGGACAGGGGTTTATAGCAATCAGCCCCAGCATTTT; CDR3: CASSLTGTGVYSNQPQHF
V: TRBV7-2; length: 14; size: -; D: -; J: TRBJ2-6; DNA: TGTGCCAGCACACGGGGCTCTGGGGCCAACGTCCTGACTTTC; CDR3: CASTRGSGANVLTF
V: TRBV12-5; length: 12; size: -; D: -; J: TRBJ1-1; DNA: TGTGCTAGTGGTTTGGGCCAGGCCCAAGCTTTCTTT; CDR3: CASGLGQAQAFF
V: TRBV7-2; length: 13; size: few; D: -; J: TRBJ2-1; DNA: TGTGCCAGCAGCTTACAGGACAGATCTGAGCAGTTCTTC; CDR3: CASSLQDRSEQFF
V: TRBV19; length: 14; size: -; D: -; J: TRBJ2-7; DNA: TGTGCCAGTAGTGATCTGGCTATGACCTACGAGCAGTACTTC; CDR3: CASSDLAMTYEQYF
V: TRBV16; length: 16; size: -; D: TRBD1; J: TRBJ1-1; DNA: TGTGCCAGCAGCCCTCACTTGGGAGGGGGCCGCACTGAAGCTTTCTTT; CDR3: CASSPHLGGGRTEAFF
V: TRBV27; length: 19; size: once; D: TRBD1; J: TRBJ1-6; DNA: TGTGCCAGCAGTTTATGGGGGACAGGCGGAAGCTCCTATAATTCACCCCTCCACTTT; CDR3: CASSLWGTGGSSYNSPLHF
V: TRBV9; length: 13; size: -; D: -; J: TRBJ2-5; DNA: TGTGCCAGCAGCGTGGGGGGAAGGGAGACCCAGTACTTC; CDR3: CASSVGGRETQYF
V: TRBV18; length: 15; size: few; D: TRBD1; J: TRBJ1-2; DNA: TGTGCCAGCTCACCCGGGACAGACCCTAAGTATGGCTACACCTTC; CDR3: CASSPGTDPKYGYTF
V: TRBV5-6; length: 14; size: few; D: -; J: TRBJ2-7; DNA: TGTGCCAGCAGCCCACAGGGTCCCTCGCGCGAGCAGTACTTC; CDR3: CASSPQGPSREQYF
V: TRBV11-2; length: 15; size: -; D: -; J: TRBJ2-1; DNA: TGTGCCAGCAGCTTAGTGGACTGGAGAATGCCTGAGCAGTTCTTC; CDR3: CASSLVDWRMPEQFF
V: TRBV6-2/TRBV6-3; length: 16; size: -; D: -; J: TRBJ1-6; DNA: TGTGCCAGCAGCCCTCGAGGATTCTTATATAATTCACCCCTCCACTTT; CDR3: CASSPRGFLYNSPLHF
V: TRBV3-1/TRBV3-2; length: 13; size: -; D: -; J: TRBJ2-7; DNA: TGTGCCAGCAGCCACTTGGATTTCTACGAGCAGTACTTC; CDR3: CASSHLDFYEQYF
V: TRBV12-5; length: 14; size: -; D: TRBD2; J: TRBJ2-5; DNA: TGTGCTAGTAATAGCGGGGGGGCTGCTGAGACCCAGTACTTC; CDR3: CASNSGGAAETQYF
V: TRBV30; length: 15; size: -; D: -; J: TRBJ1-1; DNA: TGTGCCTGGAGTTTCGGGACCATTATGAACACTGAAGCTTTCTTT; CDR3: CAWSFGTIMNTEAFF
V: TRBV5-1; length: 15; size: -; D: TRBD2; J: TRBJ2-7; DNA: TGCGCCAGCAGCTTAGGTCCTAGCGGAACCTACGAGCAGTACTTC; CDR3: CASSLGPSGTYEQYF
V: TRBV11-3; length: 14; size: -; D: TRBD2; J: TRBJ2-1; DNA: TGTGCCAGCACATTGGAGCCTAGCGGGAGTAAGGTGTTCTTC; CDR3: CASTLEPSGSKVFF
V: TRBV6-5; length: 14; size: few; D: TRBD1; J: TRBJ1-2; DNA: TGTGCCAGCACCGGGACAGGGAATAACTATGGCTACACCTTC; CDR3: CASTGTGNNYGYTF
V: TRBV27; length: 15; size: -; D: -; J: TRBJ1-4; DNA: TGTGCCAGCAGTTTCGGGCAGGGGAGTAATGAAAAACTGTTTTTT; CDR3: CASSFGQGSNEKLFF
V: TRBV12-3/TRBV12-4; length: 13; size: -; D: -; J: TRBJ2-1; DNA: TGTGCCAGCAGTTTAGAGGGGACTCGTCGGCAGTTCTTC; CDR3: CASSLEGTRRQFF
V: TRBV27; length: 13; size: -; D: TRBD1; J: TRBJ2-7; DNA: TGTGCCATAGGACAGGGGGCGTATGACGAGCAGTACTTC; CDR3: CAIGQGAYDEQYF
V: TRBV5-8; length: 14; size: few; D: -; J: TRBJ2-7; DNA: TGTGCCAGCAGCCCGCGGGACCGAACCTACGAGCAGTACTTC; CDR3: CASSPRDRTYEQYF
V: TRBV7-8; length: 18; size: -; D: -; J: TRBJ1-1; DNA: TGTGCCAGCAGCTCAACGATGTCCCGTAAGCCTCCGTGGACTGAAGCTTTCTTT; CDR3: CASSSTMSRKPPWTEAFF
V: TRBV7-8; length: 16; size: -; D: TRBD1; J: TRBJ2-7; DNA: TGTGCCAGCAGCTTAGACAGGGGGCGTTTACCCTACGAGCAGTACTTC; CDR3: CASSLDRGRLPYEQYF
V: TRBV5-1; length: 16; size: -; D: TRBD2; J: TRBJ2-1; DNA: TGCGCCAGCAGCTTGGGACTAGCGGGAGATGGTAATGAGCAGTTCTTC; CDR3: CASSLGLAGDGNEQFF
V: TRBV7-9; length: 15; size: -; D: TRBD1; J: TRBJ1-4; DNA: TGTGCCAGCAGCCTCTTCAGGGGGATAGCTGAAAAACTGTTTTTT; CDR3: CASSLFRGIAEKLFF
V: TRBV28; length: 14; size: -; D: TRBD1; J: TRBJ1-1; DNA: TGTGCCAGCTGCACAGGGGGAGTGAACACTGAAGCTTTCTTT; CDR3: CASCTGGVNTEAFF
V: TRBV5-1; length: 18; size: -; D: TRBD1; J: TRBJ1-4; DNA: TGCGCCAGCAGACAAACAGGGGCCCTTTATGCGACTAATGAAAAACTGTTTTTT; CDR3: CASRQTGALYATNEKLFF